This TCR beta chain is drawn from a study of T cell responses to AZD1222 COVID-19 vaccine. Libraries were prepared by immunoSEQ multiplex PCR; TCRdb keeps only in-frame clonotypes and omits some of them. The sample has around 130,000 clones; 85% to 90% are singletons. With V trimmed by 5 bases and J by 6 bases, 6 bases remained unmatched. Germline-derived CDR1 and CDR2 are SGHVS and FQNEAQ. The CDR3 sequence is 16 residues long. The receptor comes from an adult in good health. This chain uses TRBV7-8 with TRBJ1-6; 11 positions agree with TRBD1. The specimen was peripheral blood, collected on day 0 of AZD1222 vaccination. This CDR3 is CASSAQGTGGNSPLHF. DNA of the CDR3: TGTGCCAGCAGCGCTCAAGGGACAGGGGGTAATTCACCCCTCCACTTT. The whole variable domain, filled in from reference TRBV7-8 and TRBJ1-6, reads GAGVSQSPRYKVAKRGQDVALRCDPISGHVSLFWYQQALGQGPEFLTYFQNEAQLDKSGLPSDRFFAERPEGSVSTLKIQRTQQEDSAVYLCASSAQGTGGNSPLHFGNGTRLTVT.